This T cell receptor beta chain was retrieved from a study of Ad26.COV2.S vaccination and SARS-CoV-2 variants. Turning to the study itself: It was the COV1001 Ad26.COV2.S trial arm that included the donor. Broader study findings: Measures of TCR breadth and depth may have fallen short of total T cell responses.

As for this clone: Antigen: not known.

TCRdb keeps only in-frame clones here, not all; method: immunoSEQ multiplex PCR. The sample shows fewer than 500,000 clones, about 88% of them seen only once. The treatment was: roughly 20 received Ad26.COV2.S at low or high dose, single or two shots; about 5 received placebo; per-sample allocation not given. Samples were taken on day 63 after the first vaccine or placebo injection. Germline V lookup: CDR1 SGHRS, CDR2 YFSETQ. This CDR3 contains 12 residues. With 5 bases removed from V and 7 bases from J, the gap between germline ends came to 12 bases. This receptor was taken from a person between 18 and 59 years old who received the Ad26.COV2.S COVID-19 vaccine or a placebo. The rearrangement joins TRBV5-1 to TRBJ1-1; no clear D. The sample consisted of peripheral blood, taken in a trial of Ad26.COV2.S vaccine versus placebo. The CDR3 protein is CASSRVRNEAFF. CDR3 in DNA: TGCGCCAGCAGTAGGGTTCGTAATGAAGCTTTCTTT.